Presented here are 26 T cell receptor beta chains from one specimen sequenced in a study of T-cell memory formation after mild COVID-19. Using its own MiXCR run on the 5' RACE reads, TCRdb lists one record per CDR3 protein. The profile covers around 320,000 distinct CDR3 sequences, with 25% to 30% appearing a single time and 13% taken by the ten largest. Sequenced material: PBMCs or a T cell subset sorted from them (not recorded which). The receptors derive from an adult woman who had mild COVID-19 (a few samples of this study predate the infection). Cell type and time point are not known.

J is TRBJ2-3 and V is TRBV24-1, with D tentatively TRBD2 (6 bases). In germline, CDR1 is KGHDR, CDR2 SFDVKD. V was trimmed by 4 bases and J by 4 bases, leaving 23 bases between them. This CDR3 comprises 18 residues. CDR3 in amino acids: CATSDPRTRAGFSDTQYF. The CDR3 bases are TGTGCCACCAGTGACCCCCGGACTCGGGCGGGATTTTCAGATACGCAGTATTTT.

This clonotype was seen only a few times. The chain recombines TRBV12-3 or TRBV12-4 with TRBJ2-7; the D is unclear. This CDR3 comprises 12 residues. V gave up 3 bases and J gave up 4 bases, with 7 bases separating them. CDR3 region: CASSFLGYEQYF. For the CDR3, the DNA is TGTGCCAGCAGTTTTCTGGGGTACGAGCAGTACTTC.

This clonotype occurred a few times. The chain joins TRBV4-2 to TRBJ2-3; 11 positions match TRBD2. This CDR3 region has 16 residues. CDR1 is LGHNA, CDR2 YNFKEQ, per germline. The J segment lost 2 bases and the V segment lost 5 bases, leaving 6 bases of the junction unmatched. The CDR3 bases are TGTGCCAGCAGCTCTCGACTAGCGGGGCTCACAGATACGCAGTATTTT. Its translation is CASSSRLAGLTDTQYF.

In this sample, this clonotype turned up a few times. This sequence joins TRBV20-1 and TRBJ2-7, with TRBD2 as a possible D gene (6 bases). CDR3 length equals 13 residues. The germline gives CDR1 DFQATT, CDR2 SNEGSKA (reference sequence). Trimming pared 7 bases from V and 3 bases from J, leaving 16 bases between. The CDR3 DNA follows: TGCAGTGTCAGGGTCAGGAGGGGCTACGAGCAGTACTTC. This encodes CSVRVRRGYEQYF.

This chain joins TRBV19 and TRBJ1-1, with TRBD1 matching over 7 bases. Per the germline V gene, CDR1 is LNHDA and CDR2 is SQIVND (reference sequence). The CDR3 loop spans 16 amino acids. The trim removed 3 bases at V and 1 base at J, leaving 8 bases unmatched. This CDR3 reads CASSIYGTAPNTEAFF. The DNA for the CDR3 is TGTGCCAGTAGTATTTATGGGACAGCTCCGAACACTGAAGCTTTCTTT.

This clonotype occurred a few times. The rearrangement joins TRBV7-8 to TRBJ2-3; TRBD2 matches at 9 bases. The germline CDR1 and CDR2 sequences are SGHVS and FQNEAQ. There are 16 residues in the CDR3. J gave up 3 bases and V 4 bases, and 8 bases lay outside the gene matches. CDR3 residues: CASSSIAGERTDTQYF. CDR3 coding DNA: TGTGCCAGCAGCTCCATAGCGGGAGAGAGGACAGATACGCAGTATTTT.

This clonotype was observed a few times. This chain uses TRBV7-6 with TRBJ1-3, with TRBD1 as a possible D gene (5 bases). The ends were cut back, 1 base at V and 4 bases at J, with 11 bases in the middle. This CDR3 spans 15 amino acids. CDR1 is SGHVS, CDR2 FNYEAQ, per germline. The CDR3 DNA follows: TGTGCCAGCAGCTTAGAGGGGATTGCGGGAAACACCATATATTTT. It codes for CASSLEGIAGNTIYF.

This clonotype was found many times. J is TRBJ2-5 and V is TRBV20-1; D might be TRBD2 (7 bases). V gave up 4 bases and J gave up 11 bases, with 26 bases separating them. The CDR3 contains 15 residues. The germline V gene encodes CDR1 DFQATT and CDR2 SNEGSKA (reference sequence). The CDR3 DNA follows: TGCAGTGCTACGCCCCTCCGCGGGGGCGCACCCGGACAGTACTTC. This gives the protein CSATPLRGGAPGQYF.

This clonotype occurred a few times. As DNA, the CDR3 is TGTGCCAGCAGCCCATTGGGGCTCGATACGCAGTATTTT. This gives the protein CASSPLGLDTQYF. The gene calls are TRBV12-3 or TRBV12-4 and TRBJ2-3, with D possibly being TRBD1 (5 bases). Trimming shortened V by 6 bases and J by 6 bases, and 13 bases separated the two germline ends. This CDR3 has 13 amino acids.

At least ten counts were recorded for this clonotype. The V call is TRBV12-3 or TRBV12-4, the J call TRBJ2-1; D may be TRBD1 (6 bases). V lost 5 bases and J 5 bases, leaving 16 bases between the germline ends. This CDR3 spans 15 amino acids. CDR3 residues: CASSPQGKFDNEQFF. CDR3 sequence (DNA): TGTGCCAGCAGTCCACAGGGAAAGTTCGACAATGAGCAGTTCTTC.

This clonotype was counted a few times. The chain combines TRBV7-8 with TRBJ2-1; 11 bases fit TRBD2. J lost 7 bases, V lost 5 bases, and 4 bases had no gene match. This CDR3 is built from 14 residues. Germline values: CDR1 SGHVS, CDR2 FQNEAQ. Here the CDR3 DNA reads TGTGCCAGCAGCGGGTGGACTAGCGGGAATGAGCAGTTCTTC. The encoded protein is CASSGWTSGNEQFF. Full variable domain (outside the CDR3, taken from reference TRBV7-8 and TRBJ2-1): GAGVSQSPRYKVAKRGQDVALRCDPISGHVSLFWYQQALGQGPEFLTYFQNEAQLDKSGLPSDRFFAERPEGSVSTLKIQRTQQEDSAVYLCASSGWTSGNEQFFGPGTRLTVL.

The V call is TRBV6-2 or TRBV6-3, the J call TRBJ1-6; D not resolved. V was trimmed by 6 bases and J by 8 bases, leaving 11 bases between them. The germline V gene encodes CDR1 MNHEY and CDR2 SVGEGT. The CDR3 is made up of 13 amino acids. CDR3 bases: TGTGCCAGCAGGCGGACCAGTGATTCACCCCTCCACTTT. Its protein is CASRRTSDSPLHF.

The gene calls are TRBV20-1 and TRBJ2-3; D may be TRBD1 (5 bases). Germline values: CDR1 DFQATT, CDR2 SNEGSKA (reference sequence). This CDR3 is 14 amino acids long. Trimming took 2 bases from V and 0 from J, leaving 9 bases between them. CDR3 in DNA: TGCAGTGCTAGAAGGCAGGGAAGCACAGATACGCAGTATTTT. It specifies CSARRQGSTDTQYF.

The chain is built from TRBV6-5 and TRBJ1-1; 8 nucleotides agree with TRBD1. Germline CDR1 and CDR2: MNHEY and SVGAGI. CDR3 length: 17 amino acids. The J segment lost 4 bases and the V segment lost 8 bases, leaving 18 bases of the junction unmatched. The CDR3 DNA reads TGTGCCAGCGCCTTCGGACAGGGACTTCGTAGTCGCACTGAAGCTTTCTTT. Residues: CASAFGQGLRSRTEAFF.

This clonotype was seen more than once but under ten times. The rearrangement uses TRBV18 and TRBJ2-7; a weak D match, TRBD1 (6 bases). V was shortened by 6 bases and J by 4 bases, with 16 bases between the two germline ends. This CDR3 is built from 14 residues. The germline CDR1 and CDR2 sequences are KGHSH and LQKENI. CDR3 sequence: CASSHRDALYEQYF. The DNA for the CDR3 is TGTGCCAGCTCCCACAGGGACGCGTTGTACGAGCAGTACTTC.

This rearrangement joins TRBV4-1 to TRBJ2-3; D gene unclear. The CDR3 is 15 amino acids. V lost 4 bases and J 2 bases, leaving 13 bases between the germline ends. CDR1 MGHRA and CDR2 YSYEKL come from the germline V gene. CDR3 DNA sequence: TGCGCCAGCAGCCTTAACCGGGCCAACACAGATACGCAGTATTTT. Its translation: CASSLNRANTDTQYF.

This clonotype has a handful of counts. The chain combines TRBV24-1 with TRBJ2-1; D is uncertain. Germline CDR1 KGHDR, CDR2 SFDVKD. This CDR3 comprises 11 residues. V lost 5 bases and J 6 bases, leaving 4 bases between the germline ends. CDR3 in amino acids: CATSGLNEQFF. DNA of the CDR3: TGTGCCACCAGTGGACTCAATGAGCAGTTCTTC.

This clonotype was counted a few times. The chain uses TRBV12-3 or TRBV12-4 and TRBJ2-5, with D possibly being TRBD2 (5 bases). The CDR3 is 14 residues long. V was trimmed by 3 bases and J by 5 bases, leaving 13 bases between them. CDR3 loop: CASSFSGSRETQYF. The CDR3 DNA is TGTGCCAGCAGTTTCTCGGGATCACGGGAGACCCAGTACTTC.

This clonotype has just one count. The chain is built from TRBV4-1 and TRBJ1-2; D unresolved. Germline loops: CDR1 MGHRA, CDR2 YSYEKL. CDR3 length equals 15 residues. V shed 0 bases and J shed 5 bases, with 13 bases lying between them. The CDR3 DNA reads as TGCGCCAGCAGCCAAGACCCTTTCGAACTGTATGGCTACACCTTC. Residues: CASSQDPFELYGYTF.

This chain connects TRBV7-9 to TRBJ1-2; a weak D match, TRBD1 (6 bases). V dropped 8 bases and J dropped 7 bases, with 14 bases sitting between them. This CDR3 is 12 amino acids long. Germline-derived CDR1 and CDR2 are SEHNR and FQNEAQ (reference sequence). CDR3 in DNA: TGTGCCAGCGCGGCGGGGGGCTCTGGCTACACCTTC. This encodes CASAAGGSGYTF.

The rearrangement joins TRBV9 to TRBJ2-7; D tentatively reads TRBD1 or TRBD2 (5 bases each). This CDR3 region has 15 residues. CDR1 and CDR2 from the germline V gene are SGDLS and YYNGEE. Trimming cost V 4 bases and J 2 bases, with 16 bases left between them. This CDR3 reads CASSPRDPRAYEQYF. CDR3 bases: TGTGCCAGCAGCCCCCGGGACCCACGGGCCTACGAGCAGTACTTC.

The V gene is TRBV9, the J gene TRBJ2-2; unclear D gene. The CDR3 consists of 14 residues. Germline V CDR1 and CDR2: SGDLS, YYNGEE. Deletions cut 3 bases from V and 0 bases from J, with 6 bases between. CDR3 DNA sequence: TGTGCCAGCAGCGACCCTTCGAACACCGGGGAGCTGTTTTTT. Its translation is CASSDPSNTGELFF. The entire variable domain, with the rest obtained from reference TRBV9 and TRBJ2-2, is as follows: DSGVTQTPKHLITATGQRVTLRCSPRSGDLSVYWYQQSLDQGLQFLIQYYNGEERAKGNILERFSAQQFPDLHSELNLSSLELGDSALYFCASSDPSNTGELFFGEGSRLTVL.

This clonotype was seen a few times. The chain employs TRBV7-2 and TRBJ2-1; no clear D gene. CDR3 length equals 11 residues. The germline V and J ends were trimmed by 5 bases and 5 bases, with 4 bases remaining between them. CDR1 is SGHTA, CDR2 FQGNSA, per germline. The DNA of the CDR3 is TGTGCCAGCAGCGACGACAATGAGCAGTTCTTC. Protein sequence: CASSDDNEQFF.

J is TRBJ1-1 and V is TRBV2; D ambiguous. Germline values: CDR1 SNHLY, CDR2 FYNNEI. Between the trimmed V and J ends, which lost 4 bases and 4 bases, there was a span of 10 bases. The CDR3 covers 13 residues. This chain's CDR3 is CASSGSQSTEAFF. The DNA for the CDR3 is TGTGCCAGCAGTGGATCACAGAGCACTGAAGCTTTCTTT.

This rearrangement joins TRBV5-6 to TRBJ2-6; D is ambiguous. Trimming pared 1 base from V and 13 bases from J, leaving 9 bases between. The CDR3 loop spans 12 amino acids. Germline CDR1 SGHDT, CDR2 YYEEEE. The CDR3 loop is CASSLSTGVLTF. The CDR3 nucleotides are TGTGCCAGCAGCTTGTCAACTGGTGTCCTGACTTTC.

This clonotype turned up a few times. The chain couples TRBV19 to TRBJ1-6; D call uncertain. The CDR3 consists of 14 residues. The germline V and J ends were trimmed by 3 bases and 10 bases, with 13 bases remaining between them. CDR1 and CDR2 (germline): LNHDA, SQIVND (reference sequence). CDR3 loop: CASSIHGFGSPLHF. The CDR3 DNA reads as TGTGCCAGTAGTATCCACGGATTCGGCTCACCCCTCCACTTT.